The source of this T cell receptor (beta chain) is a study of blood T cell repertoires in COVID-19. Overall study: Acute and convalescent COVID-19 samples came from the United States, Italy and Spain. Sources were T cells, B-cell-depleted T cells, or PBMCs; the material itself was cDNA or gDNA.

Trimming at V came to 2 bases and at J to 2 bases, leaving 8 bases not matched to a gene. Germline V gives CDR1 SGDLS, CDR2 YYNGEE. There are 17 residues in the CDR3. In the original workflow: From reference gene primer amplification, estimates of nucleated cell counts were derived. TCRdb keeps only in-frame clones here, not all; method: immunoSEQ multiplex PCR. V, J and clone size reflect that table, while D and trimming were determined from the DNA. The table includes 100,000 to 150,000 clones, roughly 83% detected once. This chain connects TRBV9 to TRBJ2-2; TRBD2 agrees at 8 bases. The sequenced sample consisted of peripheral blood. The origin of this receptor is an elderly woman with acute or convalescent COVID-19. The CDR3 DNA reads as TGTGCCAGCAGCGTCTCCGGACTAGCTAGTAACACCGGGGAGCTGTTTTTT. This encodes CASSVSGLASNTGELFF.